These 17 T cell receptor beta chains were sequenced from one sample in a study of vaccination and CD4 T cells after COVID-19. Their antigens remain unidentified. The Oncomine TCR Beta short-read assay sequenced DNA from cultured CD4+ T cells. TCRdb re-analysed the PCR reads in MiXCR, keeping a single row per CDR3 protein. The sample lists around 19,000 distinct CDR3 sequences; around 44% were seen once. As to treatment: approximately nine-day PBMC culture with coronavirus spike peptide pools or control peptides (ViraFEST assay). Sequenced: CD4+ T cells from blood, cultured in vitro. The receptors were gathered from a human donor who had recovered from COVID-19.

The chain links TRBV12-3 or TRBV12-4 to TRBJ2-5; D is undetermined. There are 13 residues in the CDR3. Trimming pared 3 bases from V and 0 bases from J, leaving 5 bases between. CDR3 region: CASSFGNQETQYF. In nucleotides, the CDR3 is TGTGCCAGCAGTTTTGGTAACCAAGAGACCCAGTACTTC.

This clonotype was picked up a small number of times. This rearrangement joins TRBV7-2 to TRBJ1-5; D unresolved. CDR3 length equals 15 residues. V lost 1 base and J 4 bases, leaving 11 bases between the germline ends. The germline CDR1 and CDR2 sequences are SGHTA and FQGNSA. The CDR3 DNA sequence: TGTGCCAGCAGCTTAGGAGCCAGAGAGAATCAGCCCCAGCATTTT. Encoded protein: CASSLGARENQPQHF.

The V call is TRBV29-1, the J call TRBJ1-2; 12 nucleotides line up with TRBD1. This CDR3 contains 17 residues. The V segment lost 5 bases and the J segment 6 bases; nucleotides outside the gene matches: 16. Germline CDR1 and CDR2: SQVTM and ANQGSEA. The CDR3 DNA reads TGCAGCGTTACCGGGACAGGGGGCTATAGGGGGGTCGATGGCTACACCTTC. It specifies CSVTGTGGYRGVDGYTF.

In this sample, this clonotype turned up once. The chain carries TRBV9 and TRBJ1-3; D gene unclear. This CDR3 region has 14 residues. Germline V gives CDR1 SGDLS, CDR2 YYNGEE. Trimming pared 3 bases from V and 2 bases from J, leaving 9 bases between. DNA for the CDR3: TGTGCCAGCAGCGCCGGACGGGCTGGAAACACCATATATTTT. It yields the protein CASSAGRAGNTIYF.

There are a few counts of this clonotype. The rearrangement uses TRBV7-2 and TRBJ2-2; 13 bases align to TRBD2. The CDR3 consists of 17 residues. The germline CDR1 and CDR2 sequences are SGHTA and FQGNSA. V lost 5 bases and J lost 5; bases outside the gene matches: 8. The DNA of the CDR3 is TGTGCCAGCAGCCCCCAGGGACTAGCGGGACGGACCGGGGAGCTGTTTTTT. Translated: CASSPQGLAGRTGELFF.

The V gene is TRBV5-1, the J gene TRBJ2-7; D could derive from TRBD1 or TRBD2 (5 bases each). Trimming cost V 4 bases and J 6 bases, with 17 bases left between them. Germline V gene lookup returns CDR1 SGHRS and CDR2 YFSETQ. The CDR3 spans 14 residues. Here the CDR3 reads CASSERDQRPEQYF. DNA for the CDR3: TGCGCCAGCAGCGAGAGGGACCAGAGACCCGAGCAGTACTTC.

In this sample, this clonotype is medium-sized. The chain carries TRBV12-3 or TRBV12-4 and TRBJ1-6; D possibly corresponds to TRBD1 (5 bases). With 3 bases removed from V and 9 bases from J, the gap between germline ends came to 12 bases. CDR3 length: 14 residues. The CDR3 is CASSLGRAGSPLHF. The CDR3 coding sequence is TGTGCCAGCAGTTTGGGCAGGGCAGGTTCACCCCTCCACTTT.

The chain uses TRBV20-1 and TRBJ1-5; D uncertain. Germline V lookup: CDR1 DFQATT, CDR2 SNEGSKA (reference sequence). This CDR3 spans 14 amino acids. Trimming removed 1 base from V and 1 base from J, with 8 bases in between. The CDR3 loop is CSARAVRSNQPQHF. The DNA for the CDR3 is TGCAGTGCTAGAGCAGTACGAAGCAATCAGCCCCAGCATTTT.

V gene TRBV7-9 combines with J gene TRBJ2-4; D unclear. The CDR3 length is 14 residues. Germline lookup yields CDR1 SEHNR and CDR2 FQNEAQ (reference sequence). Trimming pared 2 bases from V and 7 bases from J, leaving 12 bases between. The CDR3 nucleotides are TGTGCCAGCAGCTTATCTGAGGCATTGAACATTCAGTACTTC. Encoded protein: CASSLSEALNIQYF.

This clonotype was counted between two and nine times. For the CDR3, the DNA is TGTGCCAGCAGTTACTCCTCTAGCGGGAGATACTACGAGCAGTACTTC. Residues: CASSYSSSGRYYEQYF. The chain employs TRBV6-2 or TRBV6-3 and TRBJ2-7; 10 bases map to TRBD2. Germline assignment: CDR1 MNHEY and CDR2 SVGEGT. V lost 0 bases and J lost 3; bases outside the gene matches: 5. The CDR3 loop spans 16 amino acids.

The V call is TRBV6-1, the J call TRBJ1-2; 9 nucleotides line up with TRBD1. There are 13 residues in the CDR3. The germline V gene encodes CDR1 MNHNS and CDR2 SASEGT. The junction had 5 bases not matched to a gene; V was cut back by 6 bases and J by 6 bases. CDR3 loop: CASRAGTGNGYTF. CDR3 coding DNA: TGTGCCAGCAGGGCCGGGACAGGGAATGGCTACACCTTC.

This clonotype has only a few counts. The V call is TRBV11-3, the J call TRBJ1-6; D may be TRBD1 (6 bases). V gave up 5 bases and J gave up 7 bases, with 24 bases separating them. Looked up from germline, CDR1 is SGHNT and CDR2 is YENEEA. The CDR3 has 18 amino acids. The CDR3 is CASSRLSGGRVLNSPLHF. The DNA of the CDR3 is TGTGCCAGCAGCCGCCTTTCCGGGGGGCGCGTGTTGAATTCACCCCTCCACTTT.

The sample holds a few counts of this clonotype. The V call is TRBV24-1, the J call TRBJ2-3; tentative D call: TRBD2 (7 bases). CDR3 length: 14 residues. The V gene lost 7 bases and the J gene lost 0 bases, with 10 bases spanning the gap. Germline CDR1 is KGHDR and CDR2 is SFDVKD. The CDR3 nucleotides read TGTGCCACCAGGGGGGGGCTAAGCACAGATACGCAGTATTTT. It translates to CATRGGLSTDTQYF.

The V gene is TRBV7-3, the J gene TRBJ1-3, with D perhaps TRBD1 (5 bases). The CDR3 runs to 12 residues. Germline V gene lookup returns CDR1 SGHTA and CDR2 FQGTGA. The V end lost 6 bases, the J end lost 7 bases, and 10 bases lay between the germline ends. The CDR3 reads CASRDNGNTIYF. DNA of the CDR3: TGTGCCAGCAGGGACAACGGGAACACCATATATTTT.

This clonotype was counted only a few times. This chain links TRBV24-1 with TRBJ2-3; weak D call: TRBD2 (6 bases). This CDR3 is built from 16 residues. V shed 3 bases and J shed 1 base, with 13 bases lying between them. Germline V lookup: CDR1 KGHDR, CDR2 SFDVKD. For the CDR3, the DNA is TGTGCCACCAGTGATAAAGGACGGAGGGGCACAGATACGCAGTATTTT. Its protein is CATSDKGRRGTDTQYF.

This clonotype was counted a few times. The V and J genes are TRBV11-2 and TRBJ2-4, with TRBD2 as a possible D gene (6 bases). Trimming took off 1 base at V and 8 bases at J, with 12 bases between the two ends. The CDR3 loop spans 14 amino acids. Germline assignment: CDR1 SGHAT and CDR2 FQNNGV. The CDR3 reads CASSLAGRLDIQYF. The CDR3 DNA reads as TGTGCCAGCAGCTTAGCCGGGAGATTAGACATTCAGTACTTC.

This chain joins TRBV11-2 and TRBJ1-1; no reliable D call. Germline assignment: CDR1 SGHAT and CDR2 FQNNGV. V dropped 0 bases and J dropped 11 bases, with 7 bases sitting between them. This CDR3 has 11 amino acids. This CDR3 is CASSLDRQAFF. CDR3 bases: TGTGCCAGCAGCTTAGATCGGCAGGCTTTCTTT.